The clone carrying this TCR beta chain was counted only a few times. Its antigen is undetermined. Other DNA sequences in the same sample also yield this CDR3. In the original workflow: Without quality scores, immunoSEQ junctional reads could not be filtered like full-length reads. TCRdb's table, derived via immunoSEQ multiplex PCR, lists solely in-frame clones and lacks some. That table supplies the V and J calls and clone size; D and trimming were determined from the DNA. The sample holds about 980,000 clones, approximately 80% seen once. CDR3 length: 15 amino acids. CDR1 SGHDT and CDR2 YYEEEE come from the germline V gene. Trimming at V came to 2 bases and at J to 1 base, leaving 4 bases not matched to a gene. The sample comes from a study of shared clonotypes between healthy human individuals. Study at large: Used for every donor were three CD4 naive, three CD4 memory, two CD8 naive and one CD8 memory plate.

In the CD4+ fraction, cells were divided into CD45RA+ naive and CD45RA-negative memory subsets. Whole-study results and caveats: Approximately 4.6% of naive CD4 clonotypes were common to a few donors.

The V call is TRBV5-6, the J call TRBJ2-7; 9 positions agree with TRBD1. The sequenced sample was memory CD4+ T cells sorted from blood. Subset meaning: CD45RA-negative fraction. The TCR sequence derives from a man aged 18-30 years in good health. The CDR3 reads CASSFGTGSSYEQYF. CDR3 sequence (DNA): TGTGCCAGCAGCTTCGGGACAGGGAGTTCCTACGAGCAGTACTTC. Full variable domain (outside the CDR3, taken from reference TRBV5-6 and TRBJ2-7): DAGVTQSPTHLIKTRGQQVTLRCSPKSGHDTVSWYQQALGQGPQFIFQYYEEEERQRGNFPDRFSGHQFPNYSSELNVNALLLGDSALYLCASSFGTGSSYEQYFGPGTRLTVT.